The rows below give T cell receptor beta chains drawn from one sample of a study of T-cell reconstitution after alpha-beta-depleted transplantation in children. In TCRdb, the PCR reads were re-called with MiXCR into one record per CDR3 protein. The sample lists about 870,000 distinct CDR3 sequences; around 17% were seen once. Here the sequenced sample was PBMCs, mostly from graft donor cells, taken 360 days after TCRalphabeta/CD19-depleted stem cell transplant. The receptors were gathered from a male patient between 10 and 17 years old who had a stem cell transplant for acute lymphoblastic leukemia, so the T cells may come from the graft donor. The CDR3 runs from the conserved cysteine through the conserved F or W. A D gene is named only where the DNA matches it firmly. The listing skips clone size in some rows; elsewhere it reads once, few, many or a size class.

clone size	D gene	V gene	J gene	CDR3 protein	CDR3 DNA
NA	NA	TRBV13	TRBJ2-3	CGTCVRQTGTDTQYF	TGCGGTACCTGCGTGCGGCAGACCGGCACGGATACGCAGTATTTT
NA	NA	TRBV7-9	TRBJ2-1	CASSSQLQYNEQFF	TGTGCCAGCAGCTCTCAGCTACAGTACAATGAGCAGTTCTTC
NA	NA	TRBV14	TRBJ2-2	CASSQVWRPGELFF	TGTGCCAGCAGCCAAGTGTGGAGACCCGGGGAGCTGTTTTTT
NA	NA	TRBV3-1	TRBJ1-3	CASSQDHRFSGNTIYF	TGTGCCAGCAGCCAAGATCACAGGTTCTCTGGAAACACCATATATTTT
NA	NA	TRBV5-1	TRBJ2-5	CASSTGEGGETQYF	TGCGCCAGCAGCACCGGAGAGGGCGGGGAGACCCAGTACTTC
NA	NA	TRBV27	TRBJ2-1	CASSLSAAILGNNEQFF	TGTGCCAGCAGTTTATCGGCGGCGATATTGGGAAACAATGAGCAGTTCTTC
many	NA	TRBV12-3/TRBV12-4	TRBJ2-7	CASSLAPGSYEQYF	TGCGCCAGCAGCCTTGCCCCTGGCTCCTACGAGCAGTACTTC
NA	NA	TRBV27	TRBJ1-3	CASSGDRGSGNTIYF	TGTGCCAGCAGTGGGGACCGTGGCTCTGGAAACACCATATATTTT
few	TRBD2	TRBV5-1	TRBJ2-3	CASVLAGNADTQYF	TGCGCCAGCGTACTAGCGGGAAACGCAGATACGCAGTATTTT
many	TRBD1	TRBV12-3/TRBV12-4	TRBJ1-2	CASSYRDRAYGYTF	TGTGCCAGCAGCTACCGGGACAGGGCGTATGGCTACACCTTC
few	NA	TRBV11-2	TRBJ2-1	CASSLRSRVIYNEQFF	TGTGCCAGCAGCTTACGGTCGCGGGTGATCTACAATGAGCAGTTCTTC
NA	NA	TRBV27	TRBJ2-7	CASSFSRVSYEQYF	TGTGCCAGCAGTTTTTCCAGGGTGAGCTACGAGCAGTACTTC
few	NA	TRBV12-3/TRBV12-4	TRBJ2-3	CASMQYTQYF	TGTGCCAGCATGCAGTATACGCAGTATTTT
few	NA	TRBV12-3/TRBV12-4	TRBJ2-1	CASLGQGPSYSYNEQFF	TGTGCCAGCCTAGGCCAGGGCCCCTCCTATTCCTACAATGAGCAGTTCTTC
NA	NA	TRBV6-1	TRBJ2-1	CASSEIGGWYYNEQFF	TGTGCCAGCAGTGAAATAGGCGGGTGGTACTACAATGAGCAGTTCTTC
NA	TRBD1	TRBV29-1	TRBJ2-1	CSVVGTGWSGKHNEQFF	TGCAGCGTTGTGGGGACAGGATGGTCGGGTAAGCACAATGAGCAGTTCTTC
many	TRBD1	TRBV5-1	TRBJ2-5	CASSLRQGRKETQYF	TGCGCCAGCAGCTTAAGACAGGGGCGAAAGGAGACCCAGTACTTC
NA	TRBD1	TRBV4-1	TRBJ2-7	CASSQGQGGHEQYF	TGCGCCAGCAGCCAGGGACAGGGGGGCCACGAGCAGTACTTC
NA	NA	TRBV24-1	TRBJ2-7	CATTREVSSYEQYF	TGTGCCACCACCAGGGAGGTAAGCTCCTACGAGCAGTACTTC
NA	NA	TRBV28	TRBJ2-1	CASSPPGRNNEQFF	TGTGCCAGCAGTCCCCCCGGGAGAAACAATGAGCAGTTCTTC
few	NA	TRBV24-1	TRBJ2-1	CATSARSYNEQFF	TGTGCCACCAGTGCTCGGTCCTACAATGAGCAGTTCTTC
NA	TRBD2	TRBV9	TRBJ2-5	CASSVASGGGSWGTQYF	TGTGCCAGCAGCGTAGCATCCGGCGGGGGGTCATGGGGGACCCAGTACTTC
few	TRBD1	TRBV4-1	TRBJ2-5	CASSLTGAKETQYF	TGCGCCAGCAGCCTTACAGGGGCCAAGGAGACCCAGTACTTC
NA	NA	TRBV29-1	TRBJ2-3	CSVEATPYTDTQYF	TGCAGCGTTGAAGCCACACCTTACACAGATACGCAGTATTTT
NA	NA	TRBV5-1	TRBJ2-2	CASSWEQSGELFF	TGCGCCAGCAGCTGGGAGCAATCCGGGGAGCTGTTTTTT
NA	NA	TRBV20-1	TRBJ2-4	CSALWSRKGIQYF	TGCAGTGCCCTCTGGTCGCGAAAGGGCATTCAGTACTTC
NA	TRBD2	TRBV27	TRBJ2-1	CASSLWTRSHEQFF	TGTGCCAGCAGTTTATGGACTAGGTCCCATGAGCAGTTCTTC
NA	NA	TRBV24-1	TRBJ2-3	CATSGRGITDTQYF	TGTGCCACCAGTGGTCGAGGGATCACAGATACGCAGTATTTT
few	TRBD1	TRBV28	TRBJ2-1	CASSTWTGVWVQFF	TGTGCCAGCAGCACCTGGACAGGGGTCTGGGTGCAGTTCTTC
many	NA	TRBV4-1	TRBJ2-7	CASSQGMTVAYEQYF	TGCGCCAGCAGCCAAGGCATGACAGTTGCCTACGAGCAGTACTTC